The source of this T cell receptor (beta chain) is a study of cytomegalovirus exposure and HLA in healthy donors. The PCR made use of 60 Vbeta and 13 Jbeta primers. TCRdb's copy holds only in-frame clones and misses some; the assay was immunoSEQ multiplex PCR. In the table there are roughly 80,000 clones, around 84% of which are singletons. This CDR3 comprises 16 residues. Trimming left V 4 bases short and J 5 bases short, with 20 bases between. The germline V gene encodes CDR1 KGHSH and CDR2 LQKENI. This clone came up once. V gene TRBV18 combines with J gene TRBJ1-1, with TRBD1 as a possible D gene (5 bases). The sample comprised PBMCs. This clonotype was obtained from a woman aged 50 to 60 in good health and CMV-seronegative. CDR3 protein: CASSLNFGGSRTEAFF. CDR3 in DNA: TGTGCCAGCTCACTCAATTTCGGGGGATCGAGAACTGAAGCTTTCTTT.